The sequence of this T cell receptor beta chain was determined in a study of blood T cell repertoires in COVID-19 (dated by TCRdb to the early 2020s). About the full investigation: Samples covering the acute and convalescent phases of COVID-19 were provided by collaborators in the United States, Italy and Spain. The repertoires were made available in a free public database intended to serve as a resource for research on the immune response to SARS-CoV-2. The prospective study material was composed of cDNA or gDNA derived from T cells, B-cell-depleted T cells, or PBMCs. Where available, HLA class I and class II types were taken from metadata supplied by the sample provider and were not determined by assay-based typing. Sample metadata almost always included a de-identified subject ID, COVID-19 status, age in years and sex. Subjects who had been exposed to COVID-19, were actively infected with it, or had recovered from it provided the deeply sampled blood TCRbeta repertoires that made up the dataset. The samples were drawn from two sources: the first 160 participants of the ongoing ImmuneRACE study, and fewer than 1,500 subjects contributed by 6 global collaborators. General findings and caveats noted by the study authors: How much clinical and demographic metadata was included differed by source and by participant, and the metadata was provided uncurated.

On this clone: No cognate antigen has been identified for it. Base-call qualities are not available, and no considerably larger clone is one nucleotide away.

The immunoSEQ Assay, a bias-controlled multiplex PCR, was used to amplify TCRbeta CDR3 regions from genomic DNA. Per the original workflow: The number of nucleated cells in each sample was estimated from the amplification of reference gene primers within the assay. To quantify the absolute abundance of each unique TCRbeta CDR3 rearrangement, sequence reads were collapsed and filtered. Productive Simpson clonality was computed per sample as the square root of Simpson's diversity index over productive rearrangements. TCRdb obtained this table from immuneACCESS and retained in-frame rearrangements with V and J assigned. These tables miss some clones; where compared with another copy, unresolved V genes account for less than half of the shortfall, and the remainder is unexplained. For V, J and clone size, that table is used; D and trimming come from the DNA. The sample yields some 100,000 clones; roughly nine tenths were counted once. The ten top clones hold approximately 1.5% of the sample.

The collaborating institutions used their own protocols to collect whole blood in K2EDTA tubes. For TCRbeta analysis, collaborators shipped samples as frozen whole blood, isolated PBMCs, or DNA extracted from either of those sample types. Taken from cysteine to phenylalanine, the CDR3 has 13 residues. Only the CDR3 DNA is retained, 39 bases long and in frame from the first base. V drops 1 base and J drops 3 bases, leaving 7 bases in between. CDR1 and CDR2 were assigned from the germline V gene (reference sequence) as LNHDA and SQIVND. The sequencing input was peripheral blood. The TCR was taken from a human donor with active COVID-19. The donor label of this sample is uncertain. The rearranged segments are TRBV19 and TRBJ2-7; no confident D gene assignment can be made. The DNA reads TGTGCCAGTAGTATAGGACACCTCTACGAGCAGTACTTC. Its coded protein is CASSIGHLYEQYF.